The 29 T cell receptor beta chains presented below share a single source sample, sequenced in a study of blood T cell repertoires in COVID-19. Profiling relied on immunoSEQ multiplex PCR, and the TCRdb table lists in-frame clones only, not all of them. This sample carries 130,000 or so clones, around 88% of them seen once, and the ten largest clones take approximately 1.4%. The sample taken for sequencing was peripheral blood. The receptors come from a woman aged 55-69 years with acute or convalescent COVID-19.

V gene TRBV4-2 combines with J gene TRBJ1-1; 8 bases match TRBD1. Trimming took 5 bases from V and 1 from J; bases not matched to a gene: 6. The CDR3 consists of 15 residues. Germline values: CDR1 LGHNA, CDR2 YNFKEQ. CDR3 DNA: TGTGCCAGCAGCGGTCGGACAGGGCGGAACACTGAAGCTTTCTTT. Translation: CASSGRTGRNTEAFF.

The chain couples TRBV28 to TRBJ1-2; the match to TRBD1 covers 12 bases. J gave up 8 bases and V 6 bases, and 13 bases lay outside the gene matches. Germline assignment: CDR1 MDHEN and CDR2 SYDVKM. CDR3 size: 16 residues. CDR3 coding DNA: TGTGCCAGCAGACCACTACCGGGACAGGGGGCGTGGGGCTACACCTTC. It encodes CASRPLPGQGAWGYTF.

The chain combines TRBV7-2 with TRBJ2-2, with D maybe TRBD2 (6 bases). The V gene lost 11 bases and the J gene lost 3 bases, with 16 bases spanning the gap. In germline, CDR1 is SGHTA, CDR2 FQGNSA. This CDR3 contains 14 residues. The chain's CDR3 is CAGKDAGYTGELFF. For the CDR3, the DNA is TGTGCCGGGAAAGACGCGGGATACACCGGGGAGCTGTTTTTT.

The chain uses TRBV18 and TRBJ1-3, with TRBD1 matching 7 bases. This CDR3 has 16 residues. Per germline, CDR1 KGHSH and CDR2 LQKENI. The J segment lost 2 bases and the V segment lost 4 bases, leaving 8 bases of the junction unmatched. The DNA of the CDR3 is TGTGCCAGCTCACGCGAGGGGGCGTTCGCTGGAAACACCATATATTTT. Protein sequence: CASSREGAFAGNTIYF.

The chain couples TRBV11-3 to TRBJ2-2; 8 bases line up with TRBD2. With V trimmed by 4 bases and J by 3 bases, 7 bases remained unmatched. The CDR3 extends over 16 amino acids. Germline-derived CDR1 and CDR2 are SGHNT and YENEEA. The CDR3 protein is CASSYRGGLDTGELFF. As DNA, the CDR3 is TGTGCCAGCAGCTATCGGGGGGGCCTCGACACCGGGGAGCTGTTTTTT.

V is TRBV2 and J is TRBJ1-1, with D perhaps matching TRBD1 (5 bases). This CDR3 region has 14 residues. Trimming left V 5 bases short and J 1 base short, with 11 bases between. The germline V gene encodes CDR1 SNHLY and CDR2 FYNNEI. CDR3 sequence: CASSLARGNTEAFF. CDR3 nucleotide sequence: TGTGCCAGCAGTTTGGCTAGGGGGAACACTGAAGCTTTCTTT.

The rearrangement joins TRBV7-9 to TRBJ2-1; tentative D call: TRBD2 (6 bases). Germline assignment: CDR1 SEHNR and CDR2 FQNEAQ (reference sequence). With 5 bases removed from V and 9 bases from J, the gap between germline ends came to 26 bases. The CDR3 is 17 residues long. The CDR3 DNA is TGTGCCAGCAGCGCATGGGCGGGGTCACCCGCACGTACTGAGCAGTTCTTC. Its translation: CASSAWAGSPARTEQFF.

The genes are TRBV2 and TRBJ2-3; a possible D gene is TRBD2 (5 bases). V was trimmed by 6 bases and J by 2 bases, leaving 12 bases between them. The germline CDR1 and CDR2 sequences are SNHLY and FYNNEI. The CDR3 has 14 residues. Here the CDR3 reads CASRRGPNTDTQYF. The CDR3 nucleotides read TGTGCCAGCAGGCGCGGGCCGAACACAGATACGCAGTATTTT.

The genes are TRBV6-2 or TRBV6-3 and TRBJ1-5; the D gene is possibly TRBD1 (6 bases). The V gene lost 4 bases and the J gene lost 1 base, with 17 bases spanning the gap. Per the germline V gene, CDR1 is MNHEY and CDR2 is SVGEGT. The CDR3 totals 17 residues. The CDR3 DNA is TGTGCCAGCAGTTTGACGGAACAGGGACGGAGCAATCAGCCCCAGCATTTT. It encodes CASSLTEQGRSNQPQHF.

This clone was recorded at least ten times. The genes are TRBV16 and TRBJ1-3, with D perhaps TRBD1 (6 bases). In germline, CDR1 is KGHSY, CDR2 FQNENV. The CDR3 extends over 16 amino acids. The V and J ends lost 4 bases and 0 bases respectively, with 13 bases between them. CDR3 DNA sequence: TGTGCCAGCAGCCCGTTGGACAGCGGCTCTGGAAACACCATATATTTT. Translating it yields CASSPLDSGSGNTIYF.

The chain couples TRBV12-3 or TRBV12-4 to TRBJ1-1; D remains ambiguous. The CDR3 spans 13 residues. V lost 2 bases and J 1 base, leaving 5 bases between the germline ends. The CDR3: CASSLIRNTEAFF. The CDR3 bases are TGTGCCAGCAGTTTAATCCGGAACACTGAAGCTTTCTTT.

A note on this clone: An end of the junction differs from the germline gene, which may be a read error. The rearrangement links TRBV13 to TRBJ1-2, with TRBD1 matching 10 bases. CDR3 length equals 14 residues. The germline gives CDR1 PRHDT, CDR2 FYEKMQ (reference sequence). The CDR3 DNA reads TGTGCCAGCAGCTACAGGGGGGGGACAGGGGTTTCCTTCTTC. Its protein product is CASSYRGGTGVSFF.

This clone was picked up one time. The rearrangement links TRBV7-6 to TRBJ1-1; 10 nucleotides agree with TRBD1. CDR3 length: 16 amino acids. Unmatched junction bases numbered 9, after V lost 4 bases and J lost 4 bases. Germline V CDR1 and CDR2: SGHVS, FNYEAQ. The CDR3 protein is CASSSDRGTVGTEAFF. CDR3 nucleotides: TGTGCCAGCAGCTCGGACAGGGGGACGGTCGGCACTGAAGCTTTCTTT.

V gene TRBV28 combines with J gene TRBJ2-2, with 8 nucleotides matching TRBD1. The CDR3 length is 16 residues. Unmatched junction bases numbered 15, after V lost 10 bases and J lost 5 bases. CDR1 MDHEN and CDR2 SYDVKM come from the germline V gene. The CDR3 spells CATGGQGPSRTGELFF. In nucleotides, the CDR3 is TGTGCCACCGGAGGACAGGGACCCTCGAGGACCGGGGAGCTGTTTTTT.

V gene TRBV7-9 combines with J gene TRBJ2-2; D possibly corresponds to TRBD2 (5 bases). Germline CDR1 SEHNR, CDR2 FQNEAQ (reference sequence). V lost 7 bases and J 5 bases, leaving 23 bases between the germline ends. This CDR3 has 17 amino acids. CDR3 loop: CASNKIYTGQRTGELFF. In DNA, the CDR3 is TGTGCCAGCAACAAAATTTACACCGGCCAGCGGACCGGGGAGCTGTTTTTT.

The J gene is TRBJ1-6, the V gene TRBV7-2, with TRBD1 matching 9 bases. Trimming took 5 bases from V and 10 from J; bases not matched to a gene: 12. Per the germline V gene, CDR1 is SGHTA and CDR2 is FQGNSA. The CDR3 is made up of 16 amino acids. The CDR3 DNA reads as TGTGCCAGCAGCCCCGGGACAGGGCGAGGTCAATCACCCCTCCACTTT. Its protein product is CASSPGTGRGQSPLHF.

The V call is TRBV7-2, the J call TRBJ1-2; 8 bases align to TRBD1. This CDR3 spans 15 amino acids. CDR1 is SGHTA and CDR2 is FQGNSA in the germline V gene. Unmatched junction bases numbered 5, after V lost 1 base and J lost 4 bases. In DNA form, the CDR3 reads TGTGCCAGCAGCTTAGACAGGGGGGGCTTCTATGGCTACACCTTC. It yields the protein CASSLDRGGFYGYTF.

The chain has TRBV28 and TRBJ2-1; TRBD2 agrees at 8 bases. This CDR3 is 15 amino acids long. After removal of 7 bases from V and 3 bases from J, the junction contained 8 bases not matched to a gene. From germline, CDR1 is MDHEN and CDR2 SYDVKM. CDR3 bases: TGTGCCAGCACCCCGGGACTAGTTGGCTACAATGAGCAGTTCTTC. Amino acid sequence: CASTPGLVGYNEQFF. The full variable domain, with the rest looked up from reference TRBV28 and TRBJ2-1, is DVKVTQSSRYLVKRTGEKVFLECVQDMDHENMFWYRQDPGLGLRLIYFSYDVKMKEKGDIPEGYSVSREKKERFSLILESASTNQTSMYLCASTPGLVGYNEQFFGPGTRLTVL.

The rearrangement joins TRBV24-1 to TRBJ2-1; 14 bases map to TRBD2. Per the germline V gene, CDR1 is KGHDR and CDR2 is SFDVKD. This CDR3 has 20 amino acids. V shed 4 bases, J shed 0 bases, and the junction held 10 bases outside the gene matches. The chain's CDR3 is CATSDPGTSGGKSSYNEQFF. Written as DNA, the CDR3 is TGTGCCACCAGTGACCCCGGGACTAGCGGGGGAAAGAGCTCCTACAATGAGCAGTTCTTC.

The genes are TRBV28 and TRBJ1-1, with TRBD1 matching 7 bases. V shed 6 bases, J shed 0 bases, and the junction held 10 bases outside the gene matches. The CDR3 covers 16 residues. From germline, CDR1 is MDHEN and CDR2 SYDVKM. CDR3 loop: CASRFTLTGMNTEAFF. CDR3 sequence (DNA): TGTGCCAGCAGATTTACCCTGACAGGGATGAACACTGAAGCTTTCTTT.

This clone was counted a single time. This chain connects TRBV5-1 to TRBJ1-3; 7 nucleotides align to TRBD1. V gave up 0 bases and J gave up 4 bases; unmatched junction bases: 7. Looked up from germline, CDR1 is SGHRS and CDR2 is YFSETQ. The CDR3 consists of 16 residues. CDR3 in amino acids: CASSLGTGPGGNTIYF. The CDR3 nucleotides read TGCGCCAGCAGCTTGGGGACAGGCCCAGGGGGAAACACCATATATTTT.

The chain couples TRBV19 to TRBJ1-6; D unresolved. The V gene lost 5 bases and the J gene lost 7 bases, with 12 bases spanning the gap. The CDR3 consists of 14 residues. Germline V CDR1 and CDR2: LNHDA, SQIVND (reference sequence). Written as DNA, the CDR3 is TGTGCCAGTAGTGGTCTCAACTCCAATTCACCCCTCCACTTT. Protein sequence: CASSGLNSNSPLHF. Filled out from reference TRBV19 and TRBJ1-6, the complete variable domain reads DGGITQSPKYLFRKEGQNVTLSCEQNLNHDAMYWYRQDPGQGLRLIYYSQIVNDFQKGDIAEGYSVSREKKESFPLTVTSAQKNPTAFYLCASSGLNSNSPLHFGNGTRLTVT.

DNA for the CDR3: TGTGCCAGCAGTCCCCCCCCCGGGACAGGGAATGGCTACACCTTC. Protein sequence: CASSPPPGTGNGYTF. The V gene is TRBV5-4, the J gene TRBJ1-2, with 9 bases matching TRBD1. V dropped 5 bases and J dropped 6; count of bases not matched to a gene: 11. The CDR3 has 15 residues. The germline CDR1 and CDR2 sequences are SGHNT and YYREEE (reference sequence).

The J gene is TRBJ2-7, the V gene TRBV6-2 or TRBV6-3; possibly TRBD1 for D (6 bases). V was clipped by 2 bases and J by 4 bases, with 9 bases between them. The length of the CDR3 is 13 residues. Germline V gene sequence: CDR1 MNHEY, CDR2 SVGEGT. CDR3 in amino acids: CASSYRTGYEQYF. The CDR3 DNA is TGTGCCAGCAGTTACAGAACAGGGTACGAGCAGTACTTC.

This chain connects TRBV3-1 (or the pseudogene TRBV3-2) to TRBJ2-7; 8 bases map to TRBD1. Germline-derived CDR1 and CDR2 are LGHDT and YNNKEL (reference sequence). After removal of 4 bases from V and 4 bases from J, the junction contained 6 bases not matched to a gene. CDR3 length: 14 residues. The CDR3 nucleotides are TGTGCCAGCAGCCCATCCTGGACAGGGTACGAGCAGTACTTC. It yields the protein CASSPSWTGYEQYF.

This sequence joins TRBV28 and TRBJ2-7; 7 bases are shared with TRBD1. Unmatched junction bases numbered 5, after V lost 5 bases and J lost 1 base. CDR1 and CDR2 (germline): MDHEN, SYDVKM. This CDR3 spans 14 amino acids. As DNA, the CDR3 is TGTGCCAGCAGTCAAACGGGACAGTCCTACGAGCAGTACTTC. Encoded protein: CASSQTGQSYEQYF.

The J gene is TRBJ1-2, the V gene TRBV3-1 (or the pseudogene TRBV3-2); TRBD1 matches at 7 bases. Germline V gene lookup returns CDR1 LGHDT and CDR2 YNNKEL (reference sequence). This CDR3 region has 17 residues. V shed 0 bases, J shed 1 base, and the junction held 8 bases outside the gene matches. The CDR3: CASSQDSLGGLNYGYTF. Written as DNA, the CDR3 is TGTGCCAGCAGCCAAGATTCCTTAGGGGGCCTTAACTATGGCTACACCTTC.

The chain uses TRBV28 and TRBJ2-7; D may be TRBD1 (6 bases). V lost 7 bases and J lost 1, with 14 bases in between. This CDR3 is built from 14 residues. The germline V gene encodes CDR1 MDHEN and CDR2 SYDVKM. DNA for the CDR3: TGTGCCAGCATTCAGACAGGCCCTTCCTACGAGCAGTACTTC. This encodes CASIQTGPSYEQYF.

CDR3 bases: TGTGCCAGCAGCTTTCGGCAGAAGGGGTACGAGCAGTACTTC. It encodes CASSFRQKGYEQYF. The chain is built from TRBV5-6 and TRBJ2-7; a weak D match, TRBD1 (5 bases). This CDR3 is built from 14 residues. Trimming pared 2 bases from V and 4 bases from J, leaving 13 bases between. Per germline, CDR1 SGHDT and CDR2 YYEEEE.